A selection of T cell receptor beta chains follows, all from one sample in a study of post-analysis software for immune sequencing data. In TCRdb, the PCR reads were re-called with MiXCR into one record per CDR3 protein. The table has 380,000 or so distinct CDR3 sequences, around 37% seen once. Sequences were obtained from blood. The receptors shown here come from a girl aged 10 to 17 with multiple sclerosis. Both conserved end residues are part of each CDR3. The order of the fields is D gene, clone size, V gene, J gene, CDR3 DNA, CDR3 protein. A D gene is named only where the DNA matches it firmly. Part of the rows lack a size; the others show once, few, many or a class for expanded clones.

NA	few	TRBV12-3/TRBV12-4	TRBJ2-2	TGTGCCAGCAGGCGGGGCACTGGAACCGGGGAGCTGTTTTTT	CASRRGTGTGELFF
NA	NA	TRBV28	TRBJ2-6	TGTGCCAGCAGTTTTTGGGCCGTCCCTGGGGCCAACGTCCTGACTTTC	CASSFWAVPGANVLTF
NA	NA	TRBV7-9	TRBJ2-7	TGTGCCAGCAGCCCACCCCATGGAGGCACCTACGAGCAGTACTTC	CASSPPHGGTYEQYF
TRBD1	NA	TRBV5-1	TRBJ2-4	TGCGCCAGCAGCACATTGACAGGGGGCTCTGGAAACATTCAGTACTTC	CASSTLTGGSGNIQYF
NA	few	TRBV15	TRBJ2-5	TGTGCCACCAGCACCTGGGAGACCCAGTACTTC	CATSTWETQYF
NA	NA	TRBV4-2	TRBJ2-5	TGTGCCAGCAGCCAAGGGGGGGCCCGGGAGACCCAGTACTTC	CASSQGGARETQYF
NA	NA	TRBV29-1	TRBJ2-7	TGCAGCGTGCGGGACCCATCCTCCGAGCAGTACTTC	CSVRDPSSEQYF
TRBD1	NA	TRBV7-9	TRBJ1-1	TGTGCCAGCAGCGTCCGGGACAGGGGGCTCACTGAAGCTTTCTTT	CASSVRDRGLTEAFF
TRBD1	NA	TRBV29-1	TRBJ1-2	TGCAGCGTCGACAGGGGTAACTATGGCTACACCTTC	CSVDRGNYGYTF
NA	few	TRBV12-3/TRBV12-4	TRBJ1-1	TGTGCCAGCAATTTTGGAGGGGGCACTGAAGCTTTCTTT	CASNFGGGTEAFF
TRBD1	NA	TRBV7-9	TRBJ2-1	TGTGCCAGCAGCCAAATGTGGGGACAGGGGTTAGATGAGCAGTTCTTC	CASSQMWGQGLDEQFF
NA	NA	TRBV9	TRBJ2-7	TGTGCCAGCAGCCCGGGGCCACTAGCTTTCGGGACCCTCGAGCAGTACTTC	CASSPGPLAFGTLEQYF
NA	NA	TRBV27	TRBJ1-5	TGTGCCAGCATTCCGACGACCGGACGTATAACTTATAGCAATCAGCCCCAGCATTTT	CASIPTTGRITYSNQPQHF
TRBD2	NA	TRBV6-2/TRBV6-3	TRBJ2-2	TGTGCCAGCAGTTACTCGACTAGCAACGCCGGGGAGCTGTTTTTT	CASSYSTSNAGELFF
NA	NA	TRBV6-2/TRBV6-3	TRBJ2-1	TGTGCCAGCAGCCCACTAAACTTGATTCGGCACGAGCAGTTCTTC	CASSPLNLIRHEQFF
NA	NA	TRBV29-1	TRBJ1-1	TGCAGCGCCATGACGCACAGGGAGCGGGAAGCTTTCTTT	CSAMTHREREAFF
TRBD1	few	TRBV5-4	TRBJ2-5	TGTGCCAGCAGTCCCGGGACAGGGGGCCCTCAAGAGACCCAGTACTTC	CASSPGTGGPQETQYF
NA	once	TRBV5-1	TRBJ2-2	TGCGCCAGCAGCTCATTTACAGGGCCCGGGGAGCTGTTTTTT	CASSSFTGPGELFF
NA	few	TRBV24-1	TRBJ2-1	TGTGCCACTACGACCGCTACAGGTGAGGGACGGAATGAGCAGTTCTTC	CATTTATGEGRNEQFF
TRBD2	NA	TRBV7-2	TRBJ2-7	TGTGCCAGCAGCTTTTCAACTAGCGGGGGGGCCTACGAGCAGTACTTC	CASSFSTSGGAYEQYF
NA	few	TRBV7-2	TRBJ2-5	TGTGCCAGCAGCTTAGTGAGAAAGACCCAGTACTTC	CASSLVRKTQYF
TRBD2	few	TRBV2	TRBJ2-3	TGTGCCAGCAGTGAAGTGGGACTAGCGGGGGGGAACGGGTATACGCAGTATTTT	CASSEVGLAGGNGYTQYF
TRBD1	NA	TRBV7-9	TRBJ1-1	TGTGCCAGCAGCTTAGCGCGACAGGGAGGAAGCGACACTGAAGCTTTCTTT	CASSLARQGGSDTEAFF
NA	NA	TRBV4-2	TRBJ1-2	TGTGCCAGCAGCCAAGTGGGGCAGACTAACTATGGCTACACCTTC	CASSQVGQTNYGYTF
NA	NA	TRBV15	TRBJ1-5	TGTGCCACCAGCGGAGGAGGGAGTGGGGGGCAGCCCCAGCATTTT	CATSGGGSGGQPQHF
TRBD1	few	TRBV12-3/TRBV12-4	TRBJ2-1	TGTGCCAGCAGCACCGGGACAGGGTCGGACAATGAGCAGTTCTTC	CASSTGTGSDNEQFF
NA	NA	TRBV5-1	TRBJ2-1	TGCGCCAGCAGCAACAGGGTGGACAATGAGCAGTTCTTC	CASSNRVDNEQFF
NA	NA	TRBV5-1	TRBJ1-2	TGCGCCAGCAGCTTGGGACGGGGTGAGATCACCTATGGCTACACCTTC	CASSLGRGEITYGYTF
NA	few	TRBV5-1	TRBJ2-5	TGCGCCAGCAGCTTGGACAGGTTTCAAGAGACCCAGTACTTC	CASSLDRFQETQYF
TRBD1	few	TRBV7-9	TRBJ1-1	TGTGCCAGCAGCCAGGGACAGGTGAACACTGAAGCTTTCTTT	CASSQGQVNTEAFF
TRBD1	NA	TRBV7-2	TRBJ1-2	TGTGCCAGCAGCTTAACAGACAGGGCTAGGGGCTACACCTTC	CASSLTDRARGYTF
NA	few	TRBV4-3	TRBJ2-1	TGCGCCAGCAGCCAACACTCACGGAACAATGAGCAGTTCTTC	CASSQHSRNNEQFF
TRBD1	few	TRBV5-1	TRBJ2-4	TGCGCCAGCAGCGTTAACAGGGGGGCCAAAAACATTCAGTACTTC	CASSVNRGAKNIQYF
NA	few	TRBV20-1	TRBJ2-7	TGCAGTGCTAGAATCGCAGGCTACGAGCAGTACTTC	CSARIAGYEQYF
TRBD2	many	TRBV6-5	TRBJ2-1	TGTGCCAGCGGGGGGGGGAGCTCCTACAATGAGCAGTTCTTC	CASGGGSSYNEQFF
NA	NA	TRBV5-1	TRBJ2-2	TGCGCCAGCAGCTTTCTAGACCACACCGGGGAGCTGTTTTTT	CASSFLDHTGELFF
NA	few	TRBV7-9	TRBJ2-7	TGTGCCAGCAGCCCACCCCCCGGATACGAGCAGTACTTC	CASSPPPGYEQYF